These 18 T cell receptor beta chains were all obtained from the same sample, sequenced in a study of blood T cell repertoires in COVID-19. Libraries were prepared by immunoSEQ multiplex PCR; TCRdb keeps only in-frame clonotypes and omits some of them. The repertoire includes approximately 180,000 clones, just under 90% of them detected once, and 12% sits in the top ten. Sequenced input: peripheral blood. These receptors were obtained from a woman in her 70s with COVID-19, enrolled during active disease.

The V and J genes are TRBV9 and TRBJ2-7, with 10 bases matching TRBD1. V was pared by 4 bases and J by 2 bases, with 3 bases of the junction left unmatched. Looked up from germline, CDR1 is SGDLS and CDR2 is YYNGEE. The CDR3 has 14 residues. The CDR3 region is CASSTGQGTYEQYF. The DNA of the CDR3 is TGTGCCAGCAGCACGGGACAGGGGACCTACGAGCAGTACTTC.

This chain links TRBV5-5 with TRBJ1-4; D ambiguous. Trimming left V 6 bases short and J 8 bases short, with 14 bases between. The germline V gene encodes CDR1 SGHKS and CDR2 YYEKEE (reference sequence). CDR3 length equals 13 residues. The CDR3 protein is CASNGGGFEKLFF. CDR3 nucleotide sequence: TGTGCCAGCAACGGAGGCGGTTTCGAAAAACTGTTTTTT.

The rearrangement joins TRBV7-3 to TRBJ2-5; 8 bases are shared with TRBD2. Losses at the gene ends were 8 bases for V and 9 bases for J; bases not matched to a gene: 11. There are 13 residues in the CDR3. Germline CDR1 is SGHTA and CDR2 is FQGTGA. CDR3 protein: CASGSGDRGAQYF. As DNA, the CDR3 is TGTGCCAGCGGTAGCGGGGACCGCGGGGCCCAGTACTTC.

V and J are TRBV5-4 and TRBJ2-1, with D possibly matching TRBD2 (6 bases). Trimming left V 4 bases short and J 10 bases short, with 24 bases between. Germline V gene data show CDR1 as SGHNT and CDR2 as YYREEE (reference sequence). CDR3 length equals 16 residues. The DNA for the CDR3 is TGTGCCAGCAGCCTCGACGTGGAGCGGGCCAAACAAGAGCAGTTCTTC. It yields the protein CASSLDVERAKQEQFF.

This rearrangement joins TRBV7-9 to TRBJ1-1, with TRBD1 as a possible D gene (6 bases). Germline CDR1 reads SEHNR; CDR2 reads FQNEAQ (reference sequence). The CDR3 totals 14 residues. V lost 1 base and J 2 bases, leaving 8 bases between the germline ends. CDR3 loop: CASSLGQVNTEAFF. DNA for the CDR3: TGTGCCAGCAGCTTAGGACAGGTCAACACTGAAGCTTTCTTT.

The rearrangement joins TRBV28 to TRBJ1-2, with 7 bases identical to TRBD1. The CDR3 is 12 residues long. Germline values: CDR1 MDHEN, CDR2 SYDVKM. With 10 bases clipped from V and 7 bases from J, the junction kept 9 bases outside the gene matches. This chain's CDR3 is CAIDDRAGGYTF. In DNA form, the CDR3 reads TGTGCCATCGACGACAGGGCCGGTGGCTACACCTTC.

The rearrangement uses TRBV2 and TRBJ2-1, with D perhaps matching TRBD1 (6 bases). V was shortened by 5 bases and J by 0 bases, with 14 bases between the two germline ends. The CDR3 has 16 amino acids. Per the germline V gene, CDR1 is SNHLY and CDR2 is FYNNEI. The CDR3 region is CASSQDGQNSYNEQFF. The DNA for the CDR3 is TGTGCCAGCAGTCAGGACGGACAGAACTCCTACAATGAGCAGTTCTTC.

The chain uses TRBV9 and TRBJ2-1; D ambiguous. The CDR3 sequence is 15 residues long. Germline assignment: CDR1 SGDLS and CDR2 YYNGEE. V lost 4 bases and J lost 4, with 15 bases in between. The CDR3 sequence is CASSPNRVLYNEQFF. CDR3 bases: TGTGCCAGCAGCCCCAACCGTGTACTGTACAATGAGCAGTTCTTC.

The gene calls are TRBV5-1 and TRBJ1-4; 8 nucleotides line up with TRBD1. This CDR3 has 14 amino acids. The germline V gene encodes CDR1 SGHRS and CDR2 YFSETQ. The J segment lost 4 bases and the V segment lost 1 base, leaving 0 bases of the junction unmatched. The DNA of the CDR3 is TGCGCCAGCAGCTTGACAGGGGGTAATGAAAAACTGTTTTTT. Its protein is CASSLTGGNEKLFF.

The chain joins TRBV21-1 to TRBJ2-7; the D call of TRBD2 is as the table states it, not checked on the DNA. TRBV21-1 is a pseudogene. The CDR3 covers 15 residues. For the CDR3, the DNA is TGTGCCAGCACCCATCCTGGGGTGGGCGGGGACGAGCAGTACTTC. Translating it yields CASTHPGVGGDEQYF.

The chain combines TRBV30 with TRBJ2-3; tentative D call: TRBD2 (5 bases). This CDR3 spans 14 amino acids. The germline V gene encodes CDR1 GTSNPN and CDR2 SVGIG (reference sequence). V was clipped by 0 bases and J by 2 bases, with 9 bases between them. The CDR3 DNA reads TGTGCCTGGAGTGTCCGGCGGGTCACAGATACGCAGTATTTT. This translates into CAWSVRRVTDTQYF.

The chain carries TRBV18 and TRBJ2-1; 7 positions agree with TRBD1. Germline loops: CDR1 KGHSH, CDR2 LQKENI. Germline trimming cut 0 bases from V and 7 bases from J; bases unmatched to any gene: 3. The CDR3 is made up of 14 amino acids. The CDR3 DNA reads as TGTGCCAGCTCACCACCCGGGACAGAGAATGAGCAGTTCTTC. Translation: CASSPPGTENEQFF.

The rearrangement links TRBV11-2 to TRBJ2-1; D is perhaps TRBD1 (6 bases). This CDR3 spans 14 amino acids. Germline assignment: CDR1 SGHAT and CDR2 FQNNGV. V was shortened by 6 bases and J by 4 bases, with 13 bases between the two germline ends. CDR3 coding DNA: TGTGCCAGCAGGTTGACAGGCCAATACAATGAGCAGTTCTTC. Translation gives CASRLTGQYNEQFF.

The V and J genes are TRBV15 and TRBJ2-7; possibly TRBD1 for D (5 bases). Germline CDR1 LNHNV, CDR2 YYDKDF (reference sequence). The CDR3 runs 16 residues. The ends were cut back, 0 bases at V and 1 base at J, with 13 bases in the middle. The CDR3 is CATSRDPQGGSYEQYF. CDR3 bases: TGTGCCACCAGCAGAGATCCGCAGGGTGGATCCTACGAGCAGTACTTC.

This sequence joins TRBV7-6 and TRBJ1-5; D may be TRBD1 (5 bases). CDR1 and CDR2 (germline): SGHVS, FNYEAQ. CDR3 length: 14 residues. Trimming shortened V by 5 bases and J by 0 bases, and 8 bases separated the two germline ends. The CDR3 reads CASSLQGSNQPQHF. The DNA of the CDR3 is TGTGCCAGCAGCCTTCAGGGTAGCAATCAGCCCCAGCATTTT.

This chain uses TRBV28 with TRBJ2-7, with D hard to call. V lost 7 bases and J lost 4, with 17 bases in between. The CDR3 totals 14 residues. The germline gives CDR1 MDHEN, CDR2 SYDVKM. The CDR3 region has the DNA TGTGCCAGCACCAACACTAACGTACCGTACGAGCAGTACTTC. This translates into CASTNTNVPYEQYF.

The chain has TRBV5-1 and TRBJ2-7; TRBD2 matches 7 bases. Trimming removed 1 base from V and 0 bases from J; junction bases left unmatched: 1. The CDR3 consists of 14 residues. CDR1 is SGHRS, CDR2 YFSETQ, per germline. This CDR3 reads CASSLSGVSYEQYF. The CDR3, as DNA: TGCGCCAGCAGCTTGAGCGGGGTCTCCTACGAGCAGTACTTC.

This clone was counted only a few times. The V and J genes are TRBV7-9 and TRBJ2-7, with D maybe TRBD2 (6 bases). The CDR3 has 16 amino acids. Germline V gene lookup returns CDR1 SEHNR and CDR2 FQNEAQ (reference sequence). Trimming took 2 bases from V and 5 from J, leaving 19 bases between them. The CDR3 DNA reads TGTGCCAGCAGCTTAAGGCTCGCGGGGCCCCGCCACGAGCAGTACTTC. This encodes CASSLRLAGPRHEQYF.